This T cell receptor (beta chain) was sequenced during a study of blood T cell repertoires in COVID-19. Study-level information: The United States, Italy and Spain provided the acute and convalescent COVID-19 samples. T cells, B-cell-depleted T cells, or PBMCs provided the cDNA or gDNA that served as material.

How the authors handled the data: Nucleated cell number was recorded as an estimate derived from reference gene primer amplification. Repertoires were generated with immunoSEQ multiplex PCR, while TCRdb's copy carries only in-frame clones and drops some. The DNA was the basis for D and trimming; V, J and clone size are from that table. Of roughly 120,000 clones listed, over 60% are singletons. This CDR3 has 15 residues. Trimming cost V 5 bases and J 4 bases; bases outside gene matches: 7. Germline V gives CDR1 SEHNR, CDR2 FQNEAQ (reference sequence). The chain is built from TRBV7-9 and TRBJ1-5, with 8 bases matching TRBD1. Source material: peripheral blood. The TCR originated in a man in his sixties or seventies with acute or convalescent COVID-19. The CDR3 is CASSGQGALNQPQHF. The CDR3 DNA is TGTGCCAGCAGCGGGCAGGGGGCGTTAAATCAGCCCCAGCATTTT.